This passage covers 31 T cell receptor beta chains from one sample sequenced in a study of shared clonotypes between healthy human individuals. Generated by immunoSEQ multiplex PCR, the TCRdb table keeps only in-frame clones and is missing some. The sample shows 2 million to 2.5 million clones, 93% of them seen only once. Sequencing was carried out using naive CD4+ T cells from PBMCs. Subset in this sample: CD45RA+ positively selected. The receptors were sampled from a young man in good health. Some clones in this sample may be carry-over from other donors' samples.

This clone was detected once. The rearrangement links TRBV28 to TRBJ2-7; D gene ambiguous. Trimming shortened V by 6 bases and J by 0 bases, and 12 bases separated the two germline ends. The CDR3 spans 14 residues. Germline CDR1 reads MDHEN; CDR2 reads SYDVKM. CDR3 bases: TGTGCCAGCAGCCGTATCAACTTCTCCTACGAGCAGTACTTC. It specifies CASSRINFSYEQYF.

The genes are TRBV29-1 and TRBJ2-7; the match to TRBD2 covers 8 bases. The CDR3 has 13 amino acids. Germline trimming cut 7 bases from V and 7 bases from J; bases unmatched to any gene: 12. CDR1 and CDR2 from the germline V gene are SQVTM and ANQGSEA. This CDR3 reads CSAGASGLGEQYF. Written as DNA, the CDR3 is TGCAGCGCCGGGGCTAGCGGGCTTGGAGAGCAGTACTTC.

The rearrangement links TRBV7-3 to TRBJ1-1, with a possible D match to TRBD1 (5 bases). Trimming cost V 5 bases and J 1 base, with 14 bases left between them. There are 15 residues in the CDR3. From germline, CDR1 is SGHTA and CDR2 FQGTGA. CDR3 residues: CASSTSAGGNTEAFF. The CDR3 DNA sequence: TGTGCCAGCAGCACCAGCGCCGGGGGGAACACTGAAGCTTTCTTT.

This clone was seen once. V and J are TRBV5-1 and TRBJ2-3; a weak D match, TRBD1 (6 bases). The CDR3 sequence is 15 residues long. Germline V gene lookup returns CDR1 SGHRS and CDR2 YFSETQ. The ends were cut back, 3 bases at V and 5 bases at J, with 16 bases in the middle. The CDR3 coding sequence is TGCGCCAGCAGCTCAGCCCCAGGGGCCGAAGATACGCAGTATTTT. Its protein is CASSSAPGAEDTQYF.

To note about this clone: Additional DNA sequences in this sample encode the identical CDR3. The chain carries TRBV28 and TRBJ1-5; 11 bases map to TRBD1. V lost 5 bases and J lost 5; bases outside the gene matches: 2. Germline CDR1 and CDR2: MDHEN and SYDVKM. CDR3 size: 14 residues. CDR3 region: CASSRTGGYQPQHF. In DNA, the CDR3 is TGTGCCAGCAGTCGGACAGGGGGCTATCAGCCCCAGCATTTT.

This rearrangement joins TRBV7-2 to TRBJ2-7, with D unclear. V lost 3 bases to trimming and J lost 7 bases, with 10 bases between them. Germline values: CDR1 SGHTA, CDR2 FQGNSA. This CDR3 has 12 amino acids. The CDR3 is CASSLPSWEQYF. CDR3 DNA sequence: TGTGCCAGCAGCTTGCCGTCGTGGGAGCAGTACTTC.

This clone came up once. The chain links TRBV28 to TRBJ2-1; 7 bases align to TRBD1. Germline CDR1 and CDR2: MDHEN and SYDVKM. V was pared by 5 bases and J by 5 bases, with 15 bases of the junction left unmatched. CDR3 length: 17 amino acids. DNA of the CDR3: TGTGCCAGCAGTCCCTTAAGGGCGAGACAGGGTAACAATGAGCAGTTCTTC. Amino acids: CASSPLRARQGNNEQFF.

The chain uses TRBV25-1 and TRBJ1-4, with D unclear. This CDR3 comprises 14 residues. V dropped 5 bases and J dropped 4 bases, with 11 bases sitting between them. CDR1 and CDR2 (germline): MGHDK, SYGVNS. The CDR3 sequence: CASSPAGFNEKLFF. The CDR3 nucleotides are TGTGCCAGCAGTCCCGCGGGGTTTAATGAAAAACTGTTTTTT.

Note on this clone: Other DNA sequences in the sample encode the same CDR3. The CDR3 spells CASSQANYGYTF. CDR3 bases: TGTGCCAGCAGCCAAGCAAACTATGGCTACACCTTC. The V and J genes are TRBV6-1 and TRBJ1-2; the D is unclear. The CDR3 is 12 amino acids. Germline-derived CDR1 and CDR2 are MNHNS and SASEGT. Trimming removed 6 bases at V and 2 bases at J, with 7 bases between.

The CDR3 spells CASSLDLSPAGTGIYEQYF. As DNA, the CDR3 is TGTGCCAGCAGCTTAGATTTGAGTCCCGCCGGGACAGGGATCTACGAGCAGTACTTC. This chain joins TRBV11-2 and TRBJ2-7; 9 bases match TRBD1. With 0 bases clipped from V and 3 bases from J, the junction kept 15 bases outside the gene matches. The CDR3 totals 19 residues. CDR1 and CDR2 (germline): SGHAT, FQNNGV.

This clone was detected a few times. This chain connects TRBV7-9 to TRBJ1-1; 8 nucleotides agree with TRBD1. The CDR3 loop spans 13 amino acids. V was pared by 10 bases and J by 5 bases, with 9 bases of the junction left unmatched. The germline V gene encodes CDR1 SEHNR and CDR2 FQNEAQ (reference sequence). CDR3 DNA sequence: TGTGCCAACGACAGGGGCGTTGGGACTGAAGCTTTCTTT. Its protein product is CANDRGVGTEAFF.

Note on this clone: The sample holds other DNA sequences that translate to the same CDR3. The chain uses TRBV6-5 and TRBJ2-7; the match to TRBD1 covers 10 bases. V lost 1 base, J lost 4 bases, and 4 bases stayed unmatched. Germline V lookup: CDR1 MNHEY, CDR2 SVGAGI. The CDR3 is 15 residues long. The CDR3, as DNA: TGTGCCAGCAGTTACTTAGGACAGGGGGGTTACGAGCAGTACTTC. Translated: CASSYLGQGGYEQYF.

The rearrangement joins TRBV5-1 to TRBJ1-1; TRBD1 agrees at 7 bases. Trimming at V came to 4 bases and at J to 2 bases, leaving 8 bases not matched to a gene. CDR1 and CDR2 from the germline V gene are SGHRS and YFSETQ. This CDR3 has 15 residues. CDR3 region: CASSADRAGNTEAFF. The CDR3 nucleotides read TGCGCCAGCAGCGCCGACAGGGCAGGAAACACTGAAGCTTTCTTT.

The CDR3 spells CASSFAGDDTIYF. Written as DNA, the CDR3 is TGTGCCAGCAGCTTTGCAGGGGACGACACCATATATTTT. The chain couples TRBV7-8 to TRBJ1-3; a possible D gene is TRBD1 (6 bases). Germline values: CDR1 SGHVS, CDR2 FQNEAQ. Trimming pared 3 bases from V and 8 bases from J, leaving 11 bases between. This CDR3 has 13 residues.

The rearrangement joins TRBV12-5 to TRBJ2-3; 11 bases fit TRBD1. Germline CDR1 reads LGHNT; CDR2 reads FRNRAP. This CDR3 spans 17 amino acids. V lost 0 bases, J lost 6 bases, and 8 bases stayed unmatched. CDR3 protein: CASGLVPWDRGSDTQYF. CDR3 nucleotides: TGTGCTAGTGGTTTGGTACCCTGGGACAGGGGGTCGGATACGCAGTATTTT.

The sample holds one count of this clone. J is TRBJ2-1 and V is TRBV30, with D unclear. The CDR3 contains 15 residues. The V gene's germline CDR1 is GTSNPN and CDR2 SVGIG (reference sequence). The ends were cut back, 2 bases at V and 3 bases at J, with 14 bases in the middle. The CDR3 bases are TGTGCCTGGAGTATTGAAGGCAGATTCTACAATGAGCAGTTCTTC. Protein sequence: CAWSIEGRFYNEQFF.

The CDR3 reads CASSVGLAGVIQYF. The CDR3 bases are TGTGCCAGCAGCGTAGGACTAGCGGGAGTCATTCAGTACTTC. This sequence joins TRBV7-9 and TRBJ2-4; TRBD2 matches at 13 bases. Per the germline V gene, CDR1 is SEHNR and CDR2 is FQNEAQ (reference sequence). The CDR3 has 14 amino acids. V dropped 5 bases and J dropped 9; count of bases not matched to a gene: 4.

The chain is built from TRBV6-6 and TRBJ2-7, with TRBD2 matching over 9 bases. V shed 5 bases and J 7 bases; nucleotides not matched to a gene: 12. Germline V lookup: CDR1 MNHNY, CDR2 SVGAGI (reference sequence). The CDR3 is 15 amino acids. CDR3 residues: CASSQRLAVKGEQYF. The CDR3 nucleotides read TGTGCCAGCAGTCAGCGACTAGCGGTTAAAGGGGAGCAGTACTTC.

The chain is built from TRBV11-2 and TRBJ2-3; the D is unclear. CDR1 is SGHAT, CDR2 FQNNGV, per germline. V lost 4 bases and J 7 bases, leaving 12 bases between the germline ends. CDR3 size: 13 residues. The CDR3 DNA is TGTGCCAGCAGCTCTCGATGGAAGTATACGCAGTATTTT. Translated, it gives CASSSRWKYTQYF.

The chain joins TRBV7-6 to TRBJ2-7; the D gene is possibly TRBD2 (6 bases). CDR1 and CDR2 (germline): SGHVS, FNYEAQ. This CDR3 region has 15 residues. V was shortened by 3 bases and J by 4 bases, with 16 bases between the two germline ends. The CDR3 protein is CASSFISGSVYEQYF. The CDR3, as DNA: TGTGCCAGCAGCTTTATATCCGGGAGTGTATACGAGCAGTACTTC.

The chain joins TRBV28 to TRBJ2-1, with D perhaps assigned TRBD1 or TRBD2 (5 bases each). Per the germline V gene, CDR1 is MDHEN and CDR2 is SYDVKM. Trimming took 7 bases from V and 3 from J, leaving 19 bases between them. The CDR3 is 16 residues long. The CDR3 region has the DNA TGTGCCAGCAACAGCCCGAGTGGGGGAAACTACAATGAGCAGTTCTTC. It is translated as CASNSPSGGNYNEQFF.

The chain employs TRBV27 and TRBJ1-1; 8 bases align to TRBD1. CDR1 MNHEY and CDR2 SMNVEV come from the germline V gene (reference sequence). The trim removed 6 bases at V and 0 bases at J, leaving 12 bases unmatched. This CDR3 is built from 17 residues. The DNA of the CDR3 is TGTGCCAGCAGCCGGGTGCCAGGGGGCGGCATGAACACTGAAGCTTTCTTT. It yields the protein CASSRVPGGGMNTEAFF.

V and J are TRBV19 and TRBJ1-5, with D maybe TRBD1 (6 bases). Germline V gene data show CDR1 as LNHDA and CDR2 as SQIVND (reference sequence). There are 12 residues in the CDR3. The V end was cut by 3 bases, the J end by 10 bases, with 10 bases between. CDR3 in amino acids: CASSMTGSPQHF. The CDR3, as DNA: TGTGCCAGTAGTATGACAGGTTCTCCCCAGCATTTT.

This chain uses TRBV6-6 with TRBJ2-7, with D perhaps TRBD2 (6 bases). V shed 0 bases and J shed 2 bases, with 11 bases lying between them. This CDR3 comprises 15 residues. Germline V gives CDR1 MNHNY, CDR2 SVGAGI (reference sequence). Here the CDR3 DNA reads TGTGCCAGCAGTTACTCGATGGGAGGACCCTACGAGCAGTACTTC. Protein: CASSYSMGGPYEQYF.

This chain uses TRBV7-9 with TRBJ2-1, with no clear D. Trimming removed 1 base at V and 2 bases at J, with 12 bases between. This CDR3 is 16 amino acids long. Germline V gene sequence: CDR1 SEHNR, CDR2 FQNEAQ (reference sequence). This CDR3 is CASSLGGLRAYNEQFF. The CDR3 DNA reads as TGTGCCAGCAGCTTAGGCGGCCTCCGAGCCTACAATGAGCAGTTCTTC.

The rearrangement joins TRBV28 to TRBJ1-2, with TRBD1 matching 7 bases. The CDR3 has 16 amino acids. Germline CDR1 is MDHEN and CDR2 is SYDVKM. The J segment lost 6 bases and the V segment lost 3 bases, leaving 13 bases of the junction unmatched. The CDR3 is CASSFPTGKGGNGYTF. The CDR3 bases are TGTGCCAGCAGTTTCCCGACAGGGAAAGGGGGGAATGGCTACACCTTC.

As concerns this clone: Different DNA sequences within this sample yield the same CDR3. The CDR3 nucleotides are TGTGCCAGCAGCTCTTTAGCGGGAGGTCCCGGGGAGCTGTTTTTT. Amino acid sequence: CASSSLAGGPGELFF. This chain links TRBV7-3 with TRBJ2-2; 10 bases line up with TRBD2. The germline V gene encodes CDR1 SGHTA and CDR2 FQGTGA. This CDR3 region has 15 residues. V was pared by 4 bases and J by 6 bases, with 5 bases of the junction left unmatched. The full variable domain, in which reference TRBV7-3 and TRBJ2-2 provide the parts outside the CDR3, is GAGVSQTPSNKVTEKGKYVELRCDPISGHTALYWYRQSLGQGPEFLIYFQGTGAADDSGLPNDRFFAVRPEGSVSTLKIQRTERGDSAVYLCASSSLAGGPGELFFGEGSRLTVL.

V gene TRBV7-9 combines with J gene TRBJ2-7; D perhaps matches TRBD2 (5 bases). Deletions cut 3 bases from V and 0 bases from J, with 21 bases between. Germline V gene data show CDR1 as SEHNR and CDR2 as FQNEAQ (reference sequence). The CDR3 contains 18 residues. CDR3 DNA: TGTGCCAGCAGCTTCCCACCACCATATCTAGCAGGCTCCTACGAGCAGTACTTC. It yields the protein CASSFPPPYLAGSYEQYF.

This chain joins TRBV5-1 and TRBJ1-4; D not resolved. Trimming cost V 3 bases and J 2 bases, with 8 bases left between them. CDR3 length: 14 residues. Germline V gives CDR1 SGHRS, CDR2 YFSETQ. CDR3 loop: CASSSSGTNEKLFF. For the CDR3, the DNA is TGCGCCAGCAGCTCATCCGGGACTAATGAAAAACTGTTTTTT.

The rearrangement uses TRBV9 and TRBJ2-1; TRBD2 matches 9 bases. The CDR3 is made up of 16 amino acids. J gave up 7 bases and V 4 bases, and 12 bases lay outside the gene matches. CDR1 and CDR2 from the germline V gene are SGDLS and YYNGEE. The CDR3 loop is CASSPRRSGGGNEQFF. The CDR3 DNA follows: TGTGCCAGCAGCCCCCGGCGTAGCGGGGGAGGAAATGAGCAGTTCTTC.

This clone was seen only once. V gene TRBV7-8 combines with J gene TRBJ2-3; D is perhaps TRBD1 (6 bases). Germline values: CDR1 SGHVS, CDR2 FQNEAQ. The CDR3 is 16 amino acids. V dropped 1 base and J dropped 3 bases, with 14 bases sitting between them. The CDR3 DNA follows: TGTGCCAGCAGCTTAGTAGGGGCAGGGGAAACAGATACGCAGTATTTT. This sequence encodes CASSLVGAGETDTQYF.